Below are 26 T cell receptor beta chains sequenced from a single sample in a study of blood T cell repertoires in COVID-19. Profiled with immunoSEQ multiplex PCR; TCRdb holds only in-frame clones, not every one. This table holds fewer than 250,000 clones, almost 85% found once. What was sequenced was peripheral blood. The receptors come from a woman in her 70s with active or convalescent COVID-19.

The chain carries TRBV24-1 and TRBJ2-7, with 9 bases fitting TRBD1. Germline-derived CDR1 and CDR2 are KGHDR and SFDVKD. V lost 3 bases and J lost 4; bases outside the gene matches: 6. CDR3 length equals 15 residues. The CDR3 region has the DNA TGTGCCACCAGTGATACGGGACAGGGCGGGTACGAGCAGTACTTC. Amino acid sequence: CATSDTGQGGYEQYF.

The J gene is TRBJ1-5, the V gene TRBV7-2; D call uncertain. CDR1 and CDR2 (germline): SGHTA, FQGNSA. CDR3 length: 13 residues. The ends were cut back, 1 base at V and 4 bases at J, with 5 bases in the middle. CDR3 protein: CASSLGANQPQHF. Here the CDR3 DNA reads TGTGCCAGCAGCTTAGGGGCGAATCAGCCCCAGCATTTT.

The chain recombines TRBV19 with TRBJ2-7; maybe TRBD2 (5 bases). V shed 1 base and J shed 0 bases, with 13 bases lying between them. The CDR3 loop spans 16 amino acids. Germline CDR1 is LNHDA and CDR2 is SQIVND (reference sequence). The CDR3 DNA reads as TGTGCCAGTAGTATAGTGTTTATGAGGGCCTCCTACGAGCAGTACTTC. Protein sequence: CASSIVFMRASYEQYF.

This clone occurred many times. The chain carries TRBV23-1 and TRBJ1-1; the D gene is possibly TRBD1 (6 bases). TRBV23-1 qualifies as an ORF whose function is uncertain. V shed 1 base and J shed 4 bases, with 13 bases lying between them. The CDR3 is 15 amino acids. CDR3 sequence: CASSQFKGVGTEAFF. As DNA, the CDR3 is TGCGCCAGCAGTCAATTTAAGGGGGTTGGCACTGAAGCTTTCTTT.

This chain uses TRBV15 with TRBJ2-1; TRBD2 aligns across 9 bases. The V segment lost 2 bases and the J segment 4 bases; nucleotides outside the gene matches: 3. CDR3 size: 15 residues. CDR1 is LNHNV and CDR2 is YYDKDF in the germline V gene (reference sequence). CDR3 DNA: TGTGCCACCAGCAGAAAGCTAGCGGGGTACAATGAGCAGTTCTTC. This encodes CATSRKLAGYNEQFF. Supplemented by reference TRBV15 and TRBJ2-1, the full variable domain reads DAMVIQNPRYQVTQFGKPVTLSCSQTLNHNVMYWYQQKSSQAPKLLFHYYDKDFNNEADTPDNFQSRRPNTSFCFLDIRSPGLGDTAMYLCATSRKLAGYNEQFFGPGTRLTVL.

There are a few counts of this clone. The rearrangement links TRBV6-1 to TRBJ2-7, with D uncertain. The germline V and J ends were trimmed by 2 bases and 7 bases, with 6 bases remaining between them. Germline-derived CDR1 and CDR2 are MNHNS and SASEGT. This CDR3 comprises 11 residues. The chain's CDR3 is CASSEYFEQYF. In DNA, the CDR3 is TGTGCCAGCAGTGAATATTTTGAGCAGTACTTC.

The chain links TRBV19 to TRBJ2-2; D possibly corresponds to TRBD1 (6 bases). Trimming removed 6 bases at V and 1 base at J, with 6 bases between. Germline CDR1 is LNHDA and CDR2 is SQIVND (reference sequence). The CDR3 covers 13 residues. The chain's CDR3 is CASRDRNTGELFF. Written as DNA, the CDR3 is TGTGCCAGTAGGGACAGGAACACCGGGGAGCTGTTTTTT.

V gene TRBV11-2 combines with J gene TRBJ2-1; no clear D gene. V gave up 4 bases and J gave up 0 bases, with 13 bases separating them. The CDR3 is 16 amino acids. Germline V CDR1 and CDR2: SGHAT, FQNNGV. The CDR3 is CASSWLSGSSYNEQFF. The CDR3 DNA reads as TGTGCCAGCAGCTGGTTGTCGGGTAGCTCCTACAATGAGCAGTTCTTC. Together with reference TRBV11-2 and TRBJ2-1, the CDR3 gives the full variable domain: EAGVAQSPRYKIIEKRQSVAFWCNPISGHATLYWYQQILGQGPKLLIQFQNNGVVDDSQLPKDRFSAERLKGVDSTLKIQPAKLEDSAVYLCASSWLSGSSYNEQFFGPGTRLTVL.

This clone occurred a few times. V usage is TRBV11-2 and J usage is TRBJ1-6; 7 bases are a match to TRBD1. The CDR3 length is 13 residues. Germline V gives CDR1 SGHAT, CDR2 FQNNGV. After removal of 3 bases from V and 11 bases from J, the junction contained 4 bases not matched to a gene. This CDR3 is CASSLPGGAPLHF. DNA of the CDR3: TGTGCCAGCAGCTTGCCAGGGGGTGCACCCCTCCACTTT.

This chain joins TRBV6-5 and TRBJ2-5, with 10 bases matching TRBD1. CDR1 MNHEY and CDR2 SVGAGI come from the germline V gene. This CDR3 is 15 amino acids long. J lost 5 bases, V lost 9 bases, and 12 bases had no gene match. In DNA, the CDR3 is TGTGCCAGTATCCGGGACAGGGGAGTTATGGAGACCCAGTACTTC. Protein sequence: CASIRDRGVMETQYF.

The chain employs TRBV28 and TRBJ2-1; weak D call: TRBD1 (6 bases). This CDR3 region has 16 residues. Germline-derived CDR1 and CDR2 are MDHEN and SYDVKM. V lost 7 bases to trimming and J lost 4 bases, with 20 bases between them. CDR3 region: CASMGNQGLDYNEQFF. DNA for the CDR3: TGTGCCAGCATGGGGAATCAGGGGCTAGATTACAATGAGCAGTTCTTC.

This clone was found a few times. Other nucleotide sequences in the sample specify the same CDR3. This chain links TRBV6-2 or TRBV6-3 with TRBJ2-7; D is uncertain. Germline CDR1 reads MNHEY; CDR2 reads SVGEGT. This CDR3 region has 12 residues. Trimming took 4 bases from V and 2 from J, leaving 6 bases between them. The CDR3 loop reads CASSFLTYEQYF. The CDR3 DNA follows: TGTGCCAGCAGTTTCCTAACCTACGAGCAGTACTTC.

The chain couples TRBV5-6 to TRBJ2-7; no definite D call. Trimming took 0 bases from V and 1 from J, leaving 8 bases between them. This CDR3 region has 14 residues. Per germline, CDR1 SGHDT and CDR2 YYEEEE. CDR3 sequence: CASSLDILSYEQYF. CDR3 bases: TGTGCCAGCAGCTTGGACATCCTGTCCTACGAGCAGTACTTC.

This chain's CDR3 is CASSLDWGTLPPEQYF. The CDR3 bases are TGCGCCAGCAGCTTGGATTGGGGCACCCTACCCCCAGAGCAGTACTTC. The chain has TRBV5-1 and TRBJ2-7, with TRBD1 as a possible D gene (5 bases). Germline-derived CDR1 and CDR2 are SGHRS and YFSETQ. The CDR3 is 16 amino acids. The V end was cut by 0 bases, the J end by 7 bases, with 20 bases between. The complete variable domain, with remaining parts taken from reference TRBV5-1 and TRBJ2-7, reads KAGVTQTPRYLIKTRGQQVTLSCSPISGHRSVSWYQQTPGQGLQFLFEYFSETQRNKGNFPGRFSGRQFSNSRSEMNVSTLELGDSALYLCASSLDWGTLPPEQYFGPGTRLTVT.

The chain links TRBV7-2 to TRBJ2-1; 10 bases line up with TRBD2. Trimming cost V 2 bases and J 10 bases; bases outside gene matches: 8. CDR3 length: 15 residues. Looked up from germline, CDR1 is SGHTA and CDR2 is FQGNSA. CDR3 nucleotides: TGTGCCAGCAGCTTATTTCTAGCGGGAGTGGGGGAGCAGTTCTTC. Translated, it gives CASSLFLAGVGEQFF.

The J gene is TRBJ2-1, the V gene TRBV7-3, with D perhaps matching TRBD1 (5 bases). Per the germline V gene, CDR1 is SGHTA and CDR2 is FQGTGA. This CDR3 is built from 11 residues. Trimming removed 5 bases from V and 7 bases from J, with 6 bases in between. CDR3 bases: TGTGCCAGCAGCAGGGGAAATGAGCAGTTCTTC. Encoded protein: CASSRGNEQFF.

The CDR3 sequence is CASRDRVHYGYTF. CDR3 bases: TGTGCCAGCAGGGACAGGGTTCACTATGGCTACACCTTC. J is TRBJ1-2 and V is TRBV6-5, with 8 bases identical to TRBD1. In germline, CDR1 is MNHEY, CDR2 SVGAGI. The V gene end was trimmed by 6 bases and the J gene end by 3 bases; junction bases not matched to a gene: 3. This CDR3 spans 13 amino acids.

The chain recombines TRBV29-1 with TRBJ2-7, with D perhaps TRBD2 (6 bases). The CDR3 consists of 14 residues. Germline values: CDR1 SQVTM, CDR2 ANQGSEA. V was clipped by 1 base and J by 2 bases, with 12 bases between them. The CDR3 sequence: CSVEGGDRTYEQYF. DNA for the CDR3: TGCAGCGTTGAAGGGGGGGATAGAACCTACGAGCAGTACTTC.

Only a few counts were recorded for this clone. This chain uses TRBV7-9 with TRBJ2-7, with 8 positions matching TRBD1. The length of the CDR3 is 13 residues. Germline V gene lookup returns CDR1 SEHNR and CDR2 FQNEAQ (reference sequence). V trimming: 6 bases; J trimming: 3 bases; junction bases outside the gene matches: 4. The CDR3 sequence: CASRGDRGYEQYF. DNA for the CDR3: TGTGCCAGCAGAGGAGACAGGGGCTACGAGCAGTACTTC.

The rearrangement joins TRBV5-1 to TRBJ2-5; 7 bases align to TRBD1. J was trimmed by 9 bases and V by 0 bases; bases with no gene match: 8. The CDR3 sequence is 14 residues long. Germline CDR1 and CDR2: SGHRS and YFSETQ. CDR3 in DNA: TGCGCCAGCAGCTTGGGGGGCCCTCAGGGGGCCCAGTACTTC. The encoded protein is CASSLGGPQGAQYF.

The chain links TRBV18 to TRBJ2-1, with 12 bases that match TRBD2. Germline V lookup: CDR1 KGHSH, CDR2 LQKENI. With 4 bases clipped from V and 7 bases from J, the junction kept 8 bases outside the gene matches. The CDR3 totals 16 residues. The CDR3 DNA sequence: TGTGCCAGCTCACAACGACTAGCGGGAGTGCGGAATGAGCAGTTCTTC. Translated: CASSQRLAGVRNEQFF. The whole variable domain, filled in from reference TRBV18 and TRBJ2-1, reads NAGVMQNPRHLVRRRGQEARLRCSPMKGHSHVYWYRQLPEEGLKFMVYLQKENIIDESGMPKERFSAEFPKEGPSILRIQQVVRGDSAAYFCASSQRLAGVRNEQFFGPGTRLTVL.

Comment on this clone: The sample holds other DNA sequences that translate to the same CDR3. V usage is TRBV11-3 and J usage is TRBJ2-1, with 7 bases aligning to TRBD2. Losses at the gene ends were 3 bases for V and 1 base for J; bases not matched to a gene: 0. Germline lookup yields CDR1 SGHNT and CDR2 YENEEA. CDR3 size: 14 residues. The CDR3 nucleotides read TGTGCCAGCAGCTTTAGCGGGTCCTACAATGAGCAGTTCTTC. Amino acids: CASSFSGSYNEQFF.

The chain recombines TRBV7-3 with TRBJ2-7; TRBD1 matches at 12 bases. This CDR3 region has 19 residues. V dropped 3 bases and J dropped 2; count of bases not matched to a gene: 14. The germline V gene encodes CDR1 SGHTA and CDR2 FQGTGA. The CDR3, as DNA: TGTGCCAGCAGCTTTTTGGGGGACAGGGGGCTAGCGGATCCCTACGAGCAGTACTTC. Its protein is CASSFLGDRGLADPYEQYF.

The rearrangement uses TRBV9 and TRBJ2-1, with 9 nucleotides matching TRBD2. The CDR3 covers 15 residues. Germline CDR1 reads SGDLS; CDR2 reads YYNGEE. Losses at the gene ends were 3 bases for V and 4 bases for J; bases not matched to a gene: 5. In nucleotides, the CDR3 is TGTGCCAGCAGCGGATTTAGCGGGAGTTACAATGAGCAGTTCTTC. It encodes CASSGFSGSYNEQFF.

The J gene is TRBJ2-3, the V gene TRBV9, with 11 bases lining up with TRBD2. Germline V CDR1 and CDR2: SGDLS, YYNGEE. The CDR3 is 16 amino acids. Trimming removed 4 bases from V and 2 bases from J; junction bases left unmatched: 6. The CDR3 region is CASSSRLAGNTDTQYF. The DNA for the CDR3 is TGTGCCAGCAGCTCCCGACTAGCGGGGAACACAGATACGCAGTATTTT. The whole variable domain, remainder taken from reference TRBV9 and TRBJ2-3, is DSGVTQTPKHLITATGQRVTLRCSPRSGDLSVYWYQQSLDQGLQFLIQYYNGEERAKGNILERFSAQQFPDLHSELNLSSLELGDSALYFCASSSRLAGNTDTQYFGPGTRLTVL.

The genes are TRBV5-5 and TRBJ2-7; 7 nucleotides agree with TRBD1. With 6 bases clipped from V and 3 bases from J, the junction kept 12 bases outside the gene matches. Germline CDR1 is SGHKS and CDR2 is YYEKEE (reference sequence). This CDR3 is 15 amino acids long. The CDR3 region has the DNA TGTGCCAGCAACACCAACAGGGGCGCACTCTACGAGCAGTACTTC. It is translated as CASNTNRGALYEQYF.